This T cell receptor (beta chain) was recovered during a study of vaccination and CD4 T cells after COVID-19. Treatment specified: approximately nine-day PBMC culture with coronavirus spike peptide pools or control peptides (ViraFEST assay). This clonotype came up a few times. The antigen is not known. The Oncomine TCR Beta short-read assay was what sequenced the DNA obtained from cultured CD4+ T cells. Investigators isolated genomic DNA from cultured CD4+ T cells. In TCRdb, the PCR reads were re-called with MiXCR into one record per CDR3 protein. The sample has over 10,000 distinct CDR3 sequences; nearly 60% are singletons. Sample: cultured CD4+ T cells from blood, taken after SARS-CoV-2 vaccination. This sequence was found in a human donor with COVID-19.

The CDR3 reads CATSDLTGLSGNTIYF. The CDR3 bases are TGTGCCACCAGTGATTTGACGGGACTCTCTGGAAACACCATATATTTT. This sequence joins TRBV24-1 and TRBJ1-3; D is possibly TRBD1 (5 bases). The CDR3 loop spans 16 amino acids. With 0 bases removed from V and 0 bases from J, the gap between germline ends came to 8 bases. Germline loops: CDR1 KGHDR, CDR2 SFDVKD.